The 13 T cell receptor beta chains reported below all come from one sample, sequenced in a study of vaccination and CD4 T cells after COVID-19. Sequencing of the DNA from cultured CD4+ T cells was carried out with the Oncomine TCR Beta short-read assay. TCRdb used MiXCR to reprocess the PCR reads, holding one entry per CDR3 protein. The table has more than 20,000 distinct CDR3 sequences, roughly 41% seen once; the top ten hold 4.1%. This sample's time point: late sampling 161 to 241 days after vaccination in three convalescent patients. Regarding treatment: approximately nine-day PBMC culture with coronavirus spike peptide pools or control peptides (ViraFEST assay). Antigens of these TCRs are unknown. The source material was CD4+ T cells from blood, cultured in vitro, sampled about 7 months after SARS-CoV-2 vaccination. These TCRs come from a human donor who had recovered from COVID-19.

The chain combines TRBV20-1 with TRBJ1-1; D might be TRBD1 (6 bases). V dropped 0 bases and J dropped 4 bases, with 12 bases sitting between them. Germline V gene lookup returns CDR1 DFQATT and CDR2 SNEGSKA (reference sequence). This CDR3 has 14 residues. This CDR3 is CSARDRRRGTEAFF. CDR3 DNA sequence: TGCAGTGCTAGAGATAGGCGCAGGGGCACTGAAGCTTTCTTT.

This clonotype was seen just once. J is TRBJ2-7 and V is TRBV2; D gene uncertain. The germline gives CDR1 SNHLY, CDR2 FYNNEI. V shed 6 bases and J shed 2 bases, with 14 bases lying between them. This CDR3 spans 14 amino acids. The CDR3 nucleotides read TGTGCCAGCAGCGCGAACCACGGACCCTACGAGCAGTACTTC. Residues: CASSANHGPYEQYF.

In this sample, this clonotype turned up a few times. V and J are TRBV20-1 and TRBJ2-1; 7 nucleotides agree with TRBD2. The CDR3 covers 14 residues. Per germline, CDR1 DFQATT and CDR2 SNEGSKA (reference sequence). J was trimmed by 2 bases and V by 6 bases; bases with no gene match: 7. The CDR3 DNA follows: TGCAGTGCAACAGCGGGATTCGCCTACAATGAGCAGTTCTTC. It translates to CSATAGFAYNEQFF.

This chain uses TRBV11-2 with TRBJ2-6, with D perhaps matching TRBD1 or TRBD2 (6 bases each). This CDR3 contains 16 residues. Germline lookup yields CDR1 SGHAT and CDR2 FQNNGV. Between the trimmed V and J ends, which lost 3 bases and 3 bases, there was a span of 12 bases. CDR3 loop: CASSLFRGVGANVLTF. In DNA, the CDR3 is TGTGCCAGCAGCTTGTTTAGGGGGGTTGGGGCCAACGTCCTGACTTTC.

This clonotype was found a few times. The J gene is TRBJ2-7, the V gene TRBV24-1; D is perhaps TRBD2 (6 bases). Germline-derived CDR1 and CDR2 are KGHDR and SFDVKD. The length of the CDR3 is 14 residues. The V end lost 4 bases, the J end lost 1 base, and 10 bases lay between the germline ends. This CDR3 is CATSDGGPSYEQYF. For the CDR3, the DNA is TGTGCCACCAGTGACGGAGGGCCTTCCTACGAGCAGTACTTC.

The V gene is TRBV7-9, the J gene TRBJ2-1; TRBD2 aligns across 10 bases. Losses at the gene ends were 5 bases for V and 3 bases for J; bases not matched to a gene: 7. Germline V gives CDR1 SEHNR, CDR2 FQNEAQ (reference sequence). CDR3 length: 16 amino acids. CDR3: CASSPRTSGNYNEQFF. As DNA, the CDR3 is TGTGCCAGCAGCCCGCGGACTAGCGGAAACTACAATGAGCAGTTCTTC.

The chain uses TRBV27 and TRBJ2-3, with 9 bases that match TRBD2. V dropped 5 bases and J dropped 0; count of bases not matched to a gene: 12. Germline V gene data show CDR1 as MNHEY and CDR2 as SMNVEV (reference sequence). The CDR3 has 18 amino acids. DNA for the CDR3: TGTGCCAGCAGTCCCGGACAATACACTAGCGGGAGCACAGATACGCAGTATTTT. Its protein is CASSPGQYTSGSTDTQYF.

The chain combines TRBV5-1 with TRBJ2-7, with TRBD2 matching over 10 bases. The J call may be mistaken, given a closer DNA end match to TRBJ2-5. This CDR3 has 17 residues. The germline CDR1 and CDR2 sequences are SGHRS and YFSETQ. The CDR3 is CASRPGQAASGRETQYF. The CDR3 region has the DNA TGCGCCAGCAGACCTGGACAGGCCGCTAGCGGGAGAGAGACCCAGTACTTC.

J is TRBJ2-7 and V is TRBV6-2 or TRBV6-3; TRBD1 agrees at 8 bases. This CDR3 has 16 residues. The J segment lost 7 bases and the V segment lost 1 base, leaving 12 bases of the junction unmatched. The germline V gene encodes CDR1 MNHEY and CDR2 SVGEGT. CDR3 sequence (DNA): TGTGCCAGCAGTTACTTTAATCGGAGACAGGGGAGGGAGCAGTACTTC. This gives the protein CASSYFNRRQGREQYF.

This clonotype was recorded a few times. The chain joins TRBV19 to TRBJ1-6; 8 nucleotides agree with TRBD1. CDR3 length equals 14 residues. V trimming: 7 bases; J trimming: 7 bases; junction bases outside the gene matches: 6. Germline V gives CDR1 LNHDA, CDR2 SQIVND (reference sequence). CDR3: CASTSRQGNSPLHF. In nucleotides, the CDR3 is TGTGCCAGTACCTCGAGACAGGGGAATTCACCCCTCCACTTT.

This clonotype came up a few times. J is TRBJ2-1 and V is TRBV7-9, with D maybe TRBD2 (6 bases). Germline CDR1 SEHNR, CDR2 FQNEAQ (reference sequence). The V end lost 4 bases, the J end lost 7 bases, and 17 bases lay between the germline ends. The CDR3 is made up of 15 amino acids. Here the CDR3 DNA reads TGTGCCAGCAGCTCATATGCGGGACCTGGGAATGAGCAGTTCTTC. Translating it yields CASSSYAGPGNEQFF.

This clonotype was found a few times. The chain employs TRBV7-8 and TRBJ2-5; the D gene is possibly TRBD2 (6 bases). V gave up 2 bases and J gave up 4 bases, with 20 bases separating them. Germline values: CDR1 SGHVS, CDR2 FQNEAQ. This CDR3 has 17 residues. DNA of the CDR3: TGTGCCAGCAGCTTATCCACGGGAGAGAGCTCCAGAGAGACCCAGTACTTC. This sequence encodes CASSLSTGESSRETQYF.

V and J are TRBV19 and TRBJ1-5; 7 positions match TRBD1. The ends lost 7 bases at V and 2 bases at J; junction bases unmatched: 8. The CDR3 sequence is 15 residues long. Germline V CDR1 and CDR2: LNHDA, SQIVND (reference sequence). This CDR3 is CASTITGEGNQPQHF. The DNA for the CDR3 is TGTGCCAGTACCATCACAGGGGAAGGCAATCAGCCCCAGCATTTT.